The rows below give T cell receptor beta chains drawn from one sample of a study of early T cells in non-severe SARS-CoV-2 infection. TCRdb used MiXCR to reprocess the 5' RACE reads, holding one entry per CDR3 protein. The sample carries 68,000 or so distinct CDR3 sequences, roughly 11% recorded once. The sample was whole blood. Receptor source: an adult who was a healthcare worker with PCR-confirmed SARS-CoV-2 infection or an uninfected control (not recorded which). Each CDR3 is given with its conserved first and last residue. The D gene is left open where the match is weak. Some rows have no size entry. The others give once, few or many, or a class for an expanded clone.

D | size | J | V | DNA | CDR3
TRBD2 | . | TRBJ2-1 | TRBV4-1 | TGCGCCAGCAGCCAAGTAGACCTCGGACTAGCGGGAGGGTATGAGCAGTTCTTC | CASSQVDLGLAGGYEQFF
. | few | TRBJ2-7 | TRBV7-2 | TGTGCCAGCAGCTTTCCAACGGGAGAGCAGTACTTC | CASSFPTGEQYF
TRBD2 | many | TRBJ2-7 | TRBV20-1 | TGCAGTGCTACGGGACTAGCGGGAGGTACACCCGAGCAGTACTTC | CSATGLAGGTPEQYF
TRBD2 | . | TRBJ2-7 | TRBV6-5 | TGTGCCAGCAGCGGACTAGCGGGAGCGTCCTCCTACGAGCAGTACTTC | CASSGLAGASSYEQYF
. | many | TRBJ2-7 | TRBV20-1 | TGCAGTGCTACCAGGAGGGGGCATCCTTTGAACGAGCAGTACTTC | CSATRRGHPLNEQYF
. | once | TRBJ2-7 | TRBV12-3/TRBV12-4 | TGTGCCAGCAGCTACAATTACGAGCAGTACTTC | CASSYNYEQYF
. | . | TRBJ2-7 | TRBV7-9 | TGTGCCAGCAGCCAACAGTCCCACGAGCAGTACTTC | CASSQQSHEQYF
. | . | TRBJ1-2 | TRBV5-4 | TGTGCCAGCAGCTTGGGCGGAACTAACTATGGCTACACCTTC | CASSLGGTNYGYTF
TRBD2 | many | TRBJ2-7 | TRBV7-2 | TGTGCCAGCAGCCTGACTAGCGGGAGCTACGAGCAGTACTTC | CASSLTSGSYEQYF
TRBD2 | . | TRBJ2-1 | TRBV7-9 | TGTGCCAGCAGCCCTAGCGGGACCCGCTCCTACAATGAGCAGTTCTTC | CASSPSGTRSYNEQFF
. | many | TRBJ2-1 | TRBV6-2/TRBV6-3 | TGTGCCAGCAGGGCCCTCGGCGGGAACTCCTACAATGAGCAGTTCTTC | CASRALGGNSYNEQFF
. | . | TRBJ1-4 | TRBV5-6 | TGTGCCAGCAGCTGGGGACCGAAGAATTTAGCTAATGAAAAACTGTTTTTT | CASSWGPKNLANEKLFF
. | few | TRBJ2-5 | TRBV28 | TGTGCCAGCAGTTTATGGGGTACAGTTTTAGAGACCCAGTACTTC | CASSLWGTVLETQYF
TRBD2 | few | TRBJ2-1 | TRBV19 | TGTGCCAGCATAAAAATCCATAGCGGGAGGCCGAACAATGAGCAGTTCTTC | CASIKIHSGRPNNEQFF
. | many | TRBJ2-1 | TRBV4-3 | TGCGCCAGCAGCCAAGATGGGAACAGGTTCAATGAGCAGTTCTTC | CASSQDGNRFNEQFF
. | few | TRBJ2-3 | TRBV5-1 | TGCGCCAGCAGCCCCTCAGGGGCGGGCACAGATACGCAGTATTTT | CASSPSGAGTDTQYF
. | few | TRBJ2-1 | TRBV2 | TGTGCCAGCACTCCAGGGTCCCACAATGAGCAGTTCTTC | CASTPGSHNEQFF
. | . | TRBJ2-3 | TRBV20-1 | TGCAGTGCACCCCGTACACAAAGTGGGAATACGCAGTATTTT | CSAPRTQSGNTQYF
. | few | TRBJ2-1 | TRBV4-1 | TGCGCCAGCAGCCACCTTGTGAATTCCTACAATGAGCAGTTCTTC | CASSHLVNSYNEQFF
. | many | TRBJ1-2 | TRBV5-5 | TGTGCCAGCAGCTTGCTGGACAAGGATGGCTACACCTTC | CASSLLDKDGYTF
. | once | TRBJ1-1 | TRBV11-2 | TGTGCCAGCAGCTTCCCCAGGGTGAACACTGAAGCTTTCTTT | CASSFPRVNTEAFF
. | many | TRBJ1-1 | TRBV7-3 | TGTGCCAGCAGCGCCGGAGGCGGCGATTACACTGAAGCTTTCTTT | CASSAGGGDYTEAFF
TRBD2 | few | TRBJ2-1 | TRBV7-2 | TGTGCCAGCAGCCTAGCGGTTTCTCACTACAATGAGCAGTTCTTC | CASSLAVSHYNEQFF
TRBD2 | many | TRBJ2-2 | TRBV18 | TGTGCCAGCTCACCGCTAGCGGGAGGATCCACCGGGGAGCTGTTTTTT | CASSPLAGGSTGELFF
. | . | TRBJ2-6 | TRBV5-1 | TGCGCCAGCAGCTTAAGTCTATTCGGGGCCAACGTCCTGACTTTC | CASSLSLFGANVLTF
TRBD1 | . | TRBJ1-2 | TRBV9 | TGTGCCAGCAGCCTTTCAGGGGGCAACGGCTATGGCTACACCTTC | CASSLSGGNGYGYTF
. | few | TRBJ2-3 | TRBV6-2/TRBV6-3 | TGTGCCAGCACGTCGGCCCGACAGGACACAGATACGCAGTATTTT | CASTSARQDTDTQYF
. | few | TRBJ2-7 | TRBV4-1 | TGCGCCAGCAGCCACGACATAACTTCTACGCGCCACGAGCAGTACTTC | CASSHDITSTRHEQYF
. | . | TRBJ2-7 | TRBV28 | TGTGCCAGCAGCCCCACGGAGGCAGACTACGAGCAGTACTTC | CASSPTEADYEQYF
. | . | TRBJ2-7 | TRBV11-2 | TGTGCCAGCAGCTTAGGAAGCAGGCTGTACGAGCAGTACTTC | CASSLGSRLYEQYF
. | few | TRBJ1-4 | TRBV7-6 | TGTGCCAGCAGCCCCGCTATTTCGGAAAAACTGTTTTTT | CASSPAISEKLFF
. | many | TRBJ1-1 | TRBV21-1 | TGTGCCAGCAGCAAAGTCAGGAGTTGTGGCACTGAAGCTTTCTTT | CASSKVRSCGTEAFF
. | few | TRBJ2-7 | TRBV27 | TGTGCCAGCAAGGGGGGACGGAGCTACGAGCAGTACTTC | CASKGGRSYEQYF
. | many | TRBJ2-5 | TRBV7-6 | TGTGCCAGCAGCGCGGGCCGTATGGAGACCCAGTACTTC | CASSAGRMETQYF
. | few | TRBJ2-3 | TRBV7-2 | TGTGCCAGCAGCTCCCGGGACAGCACAGATACGCAGTATTTT | CASSSRDSTDTQYF
TRBD1 | few | TRBJ2-7 | TRBV18 | TGTGCCAGCTCAACGGGACAGGGGACCTACGAGCAGTACTTC | CASSTGQGTYEQYF
TRBD1 | few | TRBJ2-3 | TRBV25-1 | TGTGCCAGCAGTGGCGGGACAGGGGCAGGAGATACGCAGTATTTT | CASSGGTGAGDTQYF
TRBD2 | . | TRBJ2-7 | TRBV18 | TGTGTCAGCTCACGGACTAGCGGGAGCGCCCACGAGCAGTACTTC | CVSSRTSGSAHEQYF